This T cell receptor (beta chain) was documented in a study of technical replicates of blood from a few donors. The trim removed 2 bases at V and 0 bases at J, leaving 3 bases unmatched. The CDR3 loop spans 16 amino acids. Per the germline V gene, CDR1 is SGHRS and CDR2 is YFSETQ. Sequencing used immunoSEQ multiplex PCR; TCRdb keeps in-frame clones, though not all of them. The repertoire includes around 72,000 clones, roughly nine tenths of them detected once, and roughly 4.3% sits in the top ten. The sequencing sample was made of PBMCs. The receptor was derived from a human donor in good health. Some clones in this sample may be carry-over from other donors' samples. The chain uses TRBV5-1 and TRBJ2-2; 8 bases line up with TRBD1. CDR3 sequence: CASSFGTGSNTGELFF. The CDR3 nucleotides are TGCGCCAGCAGCTTTGGGACAGGTTCGAACACCGGGGAGCTGTTTTTT.